Listed here is a single TCR beta chain. The target of this receptor is not known. No clone much larger than this one lies a single base away; base qualities are absent. This sample stems from a study of cytomegalovirus exposure and HLA in healthy donors (TCRdb year 2017). Describing the broader study: A later analysis indicated that the 120 or so validation repertoires were generated on the platform also employed for the approximately 670 repertoires of the first cohort. The aim of the study was to test whether cataloging public T cell receptors could identify signatures of past pathogen exposure. In addition to the first cohort of roughly 670 subjects, a separate validation cohort of about 120 different subjects was used. To predict cytomegalovirus infection status, the study brought together high-throughput TCR immunosequencing, statistical association of individual TCRs with disease status, and machine learning. Overall study outcomes, separate from this receptor: Across donors, most TCR sequences were observed very rarely, whereas some public TCRs were present in many individuals. Cytomegalovirus status was reported to be diagnosed by the classifier with high specificity and sensitivity in both the original and validation cohorts. According to the authors, the approach could potentially be generalized to other disease states and immunological phenotypes. The study listed 150 to 200 TCR beta chains as associated with cytomegalovirus. A later analysis lacked HLA typing for the validation cohort, so it scored co-occurrence in that cohort across all 110 or so repertoires. A later analysis found that TCRs clustered in the first cohort also tended to co-occur in the roughly 120 validation repertoires, with approximately 95% of cluster scores above 0. Three of the identified cytomegalovirus-associated TCR beta chains were confirmed in vitro to be specific for cytomegalovirus antigens.

Including cysteine and phenylalanine, the CDR3 has 14 amino acids. The entry retains the CDR3 DNA only, 42 bases that are in frame from base 1. Between the V and J ends, shortened by 8 bases and 3 bases respectively, the junction contains 16 bases. Sequences MNHNS (CDR1) and SASEGT (CDR2) are obtained from the germline V gene. The library relied on the immunoSEQ multiplex PCR assay. Under the source paper's analysis protocol: To diagnose cytomegalovirus status from the catalog of TCR beta chain sequences, a statistical classification framework was built. The table comes from immuneACCESS by way of TCRdb, which keeps in-frame sequences with V and J called. Part of the clones is missing from these tables; in studies checked, under half for an unresolved V gene and the rest for unknown reasons. V and J calls and clone size are copied from that table; D and trimming were computed from the DNA. The sample contains under 150,000 clones, 70% to 90% of them found a single time. About 2.8% of the sample is taken by the ten largest.

The donors belonged to the validation cohort of over a hundred subjects, which was separate from the 666-subject first cohort. The sample comprised PBMCs. The chain is made from TRBV6-1 and TRBJ1-1, with TRBD1 as a weak D call on 5 bases. The sequence derives from a man younger than 30 in good health and CMV-seronegative. The nucleotide sequence reads TGTGCCAGCCGATCGCAGGTAGGGGACACTGAAGCTTTCTTT. This sequence encodes CASRSQVGDTEAFF.